A single sample is the source of the 11 T cell receptor beta chains below, sequenced in a study of neoadjuvant nivolumab and ipilimumab in lung cancer. The table came from immunoSEQ multiplex PCR; TCRdb's copy has only in-frame clones and leaves some out. The sample comprises fewer than 35,000 clones, roughly nine tenths of which are singletons, and approximately 5% rests with the top ten. The starting material was peripheral blood, obtained after neoadjuvant nivolumab, alone or with ipilimumab, at or shortly before surgery. The receptors stem from an adult with non-small cell lung cancer.

This clone was counted a single time. The genes are TRBV18 and TRBJ1-5; 10 nucleotides line up with TRBD1. CDR3 size: 16 residues. With 6 bases clipped from V and 7 bases from J, the junction kept 12 bases outside the gene matches. Germline-derived CDR1 and CDR2 are KGHSH and LQKENI. CDR3 bases: TGTGCCAGCTCGCTCCGGGACAGGGGAGGAAAACAGCCCCAGCATTTT. Translation gives CASSLRDRGGKQPQHF.

CDR3 protein: CSVGTGSPIDTEAFF. CDR3 sequence (DNA): TGCAGCGTTGGGACAGGGTCCCCGATAGACACTGAAGCTTTCTTT. This chain connects TRBV29-1 to TRBJ1-1; 8 bases fit TRBD1. CDR3 length equals 15 residues. The germline V gene has CDR1 SQVTM and CDR2 ANQGSEA. V gave up 4 bases and J gave up 3 bases; unmatched junction bases: 10.

V and J are TRBV7-2 and TRBJ2-5; no clear D. Looked up from germline, CDR1 is SGHTA and CDR2 is FQGNSA. V lost 4 bases, J lost 9 bases, and 12 bases lay in between. The CDR3 is 12 residues long. The DNA of the CDR3 is TGTGCCAGCAGCTCCCTAAGGTGGGCCCAGTACTTC. Encoded protein: CASSSLRWAQYF.

CDR3 DNA: TGCGCCAGCAGCCAGAGTCGGGGCGGTCCTACCTACGAGCAGTACTTC. It encodes CASSQSRGGPTYEQYF. This chain links TRBV4-1 with TRBJ2-7; either TRBD1 or TRBD2 may supply D (5 bases each). The CDR3 runs 16 residues. Germline V gene data show CDR1 as MGHRA and CDR2 as YSYEKL. V lost 3 bases to trimming and J lost 2 bases, with 17 bases between them.

The V call is TRBV2, the J call TRBJ2-7; TRBD1 matches at 7 bases. The germline gives CDR1 SNHLY, CDR2 FYNNEI. This CDR3 comprises 14 residues. Trimming removed 2 bases from V and 1 base from J; junction bases left unmatched: 2. The CDR3: CASSERRGSYEQYF. In DNA, the CDR3 is TGTGCCAGCAGTGAACGCAGGGGGTCCTACGAGCAGTACTTC.

The chain carries TRBV6-6 and TRBJ1-2, with TRBD1 matching 7 bases. V shed 5 bases and J 8 bases; nucleotides not matched to a gene: 8. Germline V gene lookup returns CDR1 MNHNY and CDR2 SVGAGI (reference sequence). The length of the CDR3 is 13 residues. The CDR3 DNA reads TGTGCCAGCAGTCCCGGACAGGCGCGGGGCTACACCTTC. It translates to CASSPGQARGYTF.

V and J are TRBV4-2 and TRBJ2-5, with D maybe TRBD1 (5 bases). CDR3 length: 15 amino acids. V gave up 1 base and J gave up 5 bases, with 14 bases separating them. In germline, CDR1 is LGHNA, CDR2 YNFKEQ. CDR3 in DNA: TGTGCCAGCAGCCAAGGGGCAGGGATCGGGGAGACCCAGTACTTC. It yields the protein CASSQGAGIGETQYF.

V gene TRBV5-1 combines with J gene TRBJ2-7; D tentatively fits TRBD1 or TRBD2 (6 bases each). CDR3 size: 13 residues. V shed 0 bases and J shed 5 bases, with 9 bases lying between them. CDR1 and CDR2 from the germline V gene are SGHRS and YFSETQ. The CDR3 DNA reads as TGCGCCAGCAGCTTGGCGGGGGCAGACGAGCAGTACTTC. Translated: CASSLAGADEQYF.

The V call is TRBV5-1, the J call TRBJ2-7; TRBD1 aligns across 7 bases. The CDR3 sequence is 13 residues long. The J segment lost 1 base and the V segment lost 9 bases, leaving 7 bases of the junction unmatched. Germline assignment: CDR1 SGHRS and CDR2 YFSETQ. The CDR3 protein is CAKKGTVSYEQYF. The CDR3, as DNA: TGCGCCAAAAAGGGGACAGTTTCCTACGAGCAGTACTTC.

There are a few counts of this clone. V usage is TRBV7-2 and J usage is TRBJ2-3; no definite D call. Trimming removed 7 bases from V and 0 bases from J, with 17 bases in between. CDR1 and CDR2 from the germline V gene are SGHTA and FQGNSA. The CDR3 sequence is 16 residues long. CDR3 residues: CASKAPLGFSTDTQYF. The CDR3 DNA reads TGTGCCAGCAAGGCTCCCTTGGGTTTTAGCACAGATACGCAGTATTTT.

This sequence joins TRBV27 and TRBJ2-7; 12 nucleotides line up with TRBD1. Unmatched junction bases numbered 10, after V lost 6 bases and J lost 7 bases. Germline assignment: CDR1 MNHEY and CDR2 SMNVEV (reference sequence). The CDR3 is 15 amino acids. DNA for the CDR3: TGTGCCAGCAGGGGCGTGGGACAGGGGGCTGGAGAGCAGTACTTC. This encodes CASRGVGQGAGEQYF.